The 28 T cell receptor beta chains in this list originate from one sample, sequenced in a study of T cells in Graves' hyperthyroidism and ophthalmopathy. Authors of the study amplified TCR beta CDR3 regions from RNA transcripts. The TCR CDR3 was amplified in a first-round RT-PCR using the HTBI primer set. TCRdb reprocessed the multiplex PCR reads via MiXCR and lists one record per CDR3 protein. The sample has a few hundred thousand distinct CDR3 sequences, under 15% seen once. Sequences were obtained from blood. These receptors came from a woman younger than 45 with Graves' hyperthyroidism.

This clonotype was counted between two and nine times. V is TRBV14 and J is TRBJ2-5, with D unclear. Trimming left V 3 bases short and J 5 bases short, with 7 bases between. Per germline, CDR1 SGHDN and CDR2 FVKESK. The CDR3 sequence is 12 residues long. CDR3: CASSHTAETQYF. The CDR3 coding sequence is TGTGCCAGCAGCCACACAGCGGAGACCCAGTACTTC. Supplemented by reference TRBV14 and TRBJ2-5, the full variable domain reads EAGVTQFPSHSVIEKGQTVTLRCDPISGHDNLYWYRRVMGKEIKFLLHFVKESKQDESGMPNNRFLAERTGGTYSTLKVQPAELEDSGVYFCASSHTAETQYFGPGTRLLVL.

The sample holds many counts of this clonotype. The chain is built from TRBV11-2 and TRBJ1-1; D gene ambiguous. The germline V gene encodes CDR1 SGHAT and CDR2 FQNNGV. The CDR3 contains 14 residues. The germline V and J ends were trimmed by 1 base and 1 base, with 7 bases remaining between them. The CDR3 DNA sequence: TGTGCCAGCAGCTTAGTCGTGGGGAACACTGAAGCTTTCTTT. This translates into CASSLVVGNTEAFF.

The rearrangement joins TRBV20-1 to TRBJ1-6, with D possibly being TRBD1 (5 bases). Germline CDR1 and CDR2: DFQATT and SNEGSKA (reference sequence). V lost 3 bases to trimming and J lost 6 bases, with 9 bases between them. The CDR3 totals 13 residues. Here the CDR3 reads CSASFGGNSPLHF. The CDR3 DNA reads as TGCAGTGCTAGCTTCGGGGGTAATTCACCCCTCCACTTT.

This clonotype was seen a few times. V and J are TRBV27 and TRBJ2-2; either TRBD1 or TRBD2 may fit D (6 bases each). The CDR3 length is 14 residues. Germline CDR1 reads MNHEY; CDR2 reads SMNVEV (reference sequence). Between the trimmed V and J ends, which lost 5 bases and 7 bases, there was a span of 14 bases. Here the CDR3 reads CASSPRGQSGELFF. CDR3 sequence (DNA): TGTGCCAGCAGTCCACGGGGGCAGAGCGGGGAGCTGTTTTTT.

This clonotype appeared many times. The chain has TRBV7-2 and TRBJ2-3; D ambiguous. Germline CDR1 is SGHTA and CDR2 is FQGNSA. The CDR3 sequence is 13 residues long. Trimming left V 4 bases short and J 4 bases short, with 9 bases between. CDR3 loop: CASSSVPPDTQYF. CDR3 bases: TGTGCCAGCAGCTCCGTCCCTCCAGATACGCAGTATTTT. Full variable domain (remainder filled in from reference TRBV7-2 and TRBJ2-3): GAGVSQSPSNKVTEKGKDVELRCDPISGHTALYWYRQSLGQGLEFLIYFQGNSAPDKSGLPSDRFSAERTGGSVSTLTIQRTQQEDSAVYLCASSSVPPDTQYFGPGTRLTVL.

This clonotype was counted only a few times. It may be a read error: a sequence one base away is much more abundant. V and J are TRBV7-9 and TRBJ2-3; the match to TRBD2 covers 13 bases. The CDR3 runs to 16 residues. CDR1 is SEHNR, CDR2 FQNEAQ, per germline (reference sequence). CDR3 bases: TGTGCCAGCAGCCCAGGACTAGCGGGAGCCACAGGTACGCAGTATTTT. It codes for CASSPGLAGATGTQYF. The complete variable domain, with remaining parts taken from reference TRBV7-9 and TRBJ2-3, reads DTGVSQNPRHKITKRGQNVTFRCDPISEHNRLYWYRQTLGQGPEFLTYFQNEAQLEKSRLLSDRFSAERPKGSFSTLEIQRTEQGDSAMYLCASSPGLAGATGTQYFGPGTRLTVL.

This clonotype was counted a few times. CDR3 sequence reads: CASSIDGGETQYF. The CDR3 coding sequence is TGTGCCAGTAGTATAGATGGGGGAGAGACCCAGTACTTC. The chain has TRBV19 and TRBJ2-5, with D perhaps matching TRBD1 or TRBD2 (5 bases each). The V and J ends lost 0 bases and 4 bases respectively, with 6 bases between them. The CDR3 runs to 13 residues. The germline CDR1 and CDR2 sequences are LNHDA and SQIVND (reference sequence).

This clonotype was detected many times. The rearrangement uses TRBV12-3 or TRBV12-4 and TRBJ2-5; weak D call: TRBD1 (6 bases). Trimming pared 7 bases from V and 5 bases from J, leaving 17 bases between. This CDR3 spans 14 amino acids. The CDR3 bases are TGTGCCAGCACCACAGGGTATAATTCTGAGACCCAGTACTTC. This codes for CASTTGYNSETQYF.

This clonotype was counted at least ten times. The CDR3 sequence is CASSEISGRAYNEQFF. DNA for the CDR3: TGTGCCAGCAGCGAAATTAGCGGGAGGGCCTACAATGAGCAGTTCTTC. The chain recombines TRBV2 with TRBJ2-1, with TRBD2 matching 11 bases. From germline, CDR1 is SNHLY and CDR2 FYNNEI. J lost 2 bases, V lost 6 bases, and 6 bases had no gene match. The CDR3 consists of 16 residues.

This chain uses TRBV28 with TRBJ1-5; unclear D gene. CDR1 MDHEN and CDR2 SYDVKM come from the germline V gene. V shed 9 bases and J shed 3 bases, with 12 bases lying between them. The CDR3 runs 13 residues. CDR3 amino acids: CASALGFNQPQHF. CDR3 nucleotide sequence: TGTGCCAGTGCCCTCGGGTTCAATCAGCCCCAGCATTTT.

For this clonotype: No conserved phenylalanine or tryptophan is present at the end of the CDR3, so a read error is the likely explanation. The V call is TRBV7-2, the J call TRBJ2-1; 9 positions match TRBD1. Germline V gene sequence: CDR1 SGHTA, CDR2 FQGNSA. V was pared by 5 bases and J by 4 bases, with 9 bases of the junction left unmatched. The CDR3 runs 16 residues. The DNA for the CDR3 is TGTACCAGCAGCACAACGACAGGGGGACGTTACAATGAGCAGTTCCTC. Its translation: CTSSTTTGGRYNEQFL.

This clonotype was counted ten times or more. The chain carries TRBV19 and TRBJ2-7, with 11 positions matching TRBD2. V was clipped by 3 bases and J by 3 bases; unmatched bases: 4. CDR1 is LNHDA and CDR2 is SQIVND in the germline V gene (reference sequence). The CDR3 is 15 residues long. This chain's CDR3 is CASSIVTSGIYEQYF. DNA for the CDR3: TGTGCCAGTAGTATCGTGACTAGCGGGATCTACGAGCAGTACTTC.

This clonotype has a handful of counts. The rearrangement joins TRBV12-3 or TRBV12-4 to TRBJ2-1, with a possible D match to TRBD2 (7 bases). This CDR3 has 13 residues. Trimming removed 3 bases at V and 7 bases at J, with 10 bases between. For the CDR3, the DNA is TGTGCCAGCAGTTTGGGGGGGGCTAATGAGCAGTTCTTC. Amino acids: CASSLGGANEQFF.

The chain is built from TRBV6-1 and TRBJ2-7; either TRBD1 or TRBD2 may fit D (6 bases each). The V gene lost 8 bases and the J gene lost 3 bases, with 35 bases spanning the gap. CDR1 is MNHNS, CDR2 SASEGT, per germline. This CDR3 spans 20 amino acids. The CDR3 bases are TGTGCCAGCTTTCCCGGGGGCTATTGGCTGTACGGAGGGTTGGGCTACGAGCAGTACTTC. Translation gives CASFPGGYWLYGGLGYEQYF.

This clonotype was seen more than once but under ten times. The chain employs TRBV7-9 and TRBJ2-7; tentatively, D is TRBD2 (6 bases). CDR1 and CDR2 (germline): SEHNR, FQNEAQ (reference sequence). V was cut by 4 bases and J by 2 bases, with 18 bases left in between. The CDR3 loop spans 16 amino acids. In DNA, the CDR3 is TGTGCCAGCAGCTCCCGGCAGGGAGGCCTACCCTACGAGCAGTACTTC. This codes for CASSSRQGGLPYEQYF. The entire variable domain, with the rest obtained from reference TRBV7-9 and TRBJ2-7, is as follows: DTGVSQNPRHKITKRGQNVTFRCDPISEHNRLYWYRQTLGQGPEFLTYFQNEAQLEKSRLLSDRFSAERPKGSFSTLEIQRTEQGDSAMYLCASSSRQGGLPYEQYFGPGTRLTVT.

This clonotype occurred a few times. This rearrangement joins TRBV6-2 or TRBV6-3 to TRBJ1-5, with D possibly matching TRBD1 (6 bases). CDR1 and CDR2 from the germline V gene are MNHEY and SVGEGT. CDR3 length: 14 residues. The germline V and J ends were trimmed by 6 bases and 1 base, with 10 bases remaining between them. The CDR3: CASRGGGSNQPQHF. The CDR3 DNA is TGTGCCAGCAGAGGGGGTGGGAGCAATCAGCCCCAGCATTTT.

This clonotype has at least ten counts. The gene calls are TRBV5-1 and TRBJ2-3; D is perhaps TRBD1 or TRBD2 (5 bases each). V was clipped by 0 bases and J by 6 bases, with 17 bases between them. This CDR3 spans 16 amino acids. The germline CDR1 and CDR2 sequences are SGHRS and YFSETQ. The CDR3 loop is CASSLAPGSVGDTQYF. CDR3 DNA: TGCGCCAGCAGCTTGGCCCCAGGGAGCGTGGGGGATACGCAGTATTTT.

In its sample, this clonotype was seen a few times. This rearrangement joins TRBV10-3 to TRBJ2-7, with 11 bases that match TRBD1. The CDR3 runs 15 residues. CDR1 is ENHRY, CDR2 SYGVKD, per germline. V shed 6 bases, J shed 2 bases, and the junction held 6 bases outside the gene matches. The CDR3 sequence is CAIRPPGQGAYEQYF. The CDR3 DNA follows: TGTGCCATCAGACCCCCGGGACAGGGGGCCTACGAGCAGTACTTC.

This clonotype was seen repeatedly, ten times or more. The CDR3 DNA is TGTGCCACCAGTGACCAGGGCTACACAGATACGCAGTATTTT. It yields the protein CATSDQGYTDTQYF. V is TRBV24-1 and J is TRBJ2-3, with D maybe TRBD1 (5 bases). The CDR3 length is 14 residues. CDR1 is KGHDR, CDR2 SFDVKD, per germline. The ends were cut back, 4 bases at V and 2 bases at J, with 9 bases in the middle.

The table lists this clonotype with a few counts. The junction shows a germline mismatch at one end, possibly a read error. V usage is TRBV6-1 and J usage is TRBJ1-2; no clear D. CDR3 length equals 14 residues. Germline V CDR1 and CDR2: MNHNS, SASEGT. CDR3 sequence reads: CASTRTSGNYGHTF. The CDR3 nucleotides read TGTGCCAGCACCCGGACCTCGGGCAACTATGGCCACACCTTC.

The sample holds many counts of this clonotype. CDR3 region: CSARELLGSPTYNEQFF. The CDR3 region has the DNA TGCAGTGCTAGGGAACTCTTGGGGTCCCCTACCTACAATGAGCAGTTCTTC. The chain links TRBV20-1 to TRBJ2-1; no definite D call. The CDR3 contains 17 residues. CDR1 DFQATT and CDR2 SNEGSKA come from the germline V gene (reference sequence). Trimming cost V 3 bases and J 2 bases, with 20 bases left between them.

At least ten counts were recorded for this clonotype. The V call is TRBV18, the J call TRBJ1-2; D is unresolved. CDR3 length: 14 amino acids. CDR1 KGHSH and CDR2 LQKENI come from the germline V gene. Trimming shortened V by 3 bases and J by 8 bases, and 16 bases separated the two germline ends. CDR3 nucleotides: TGTGCCAGCTCACCCCGGACGAGGTCTGGAGGCTACACCTTC. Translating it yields CASSPRTRSGGYTF.

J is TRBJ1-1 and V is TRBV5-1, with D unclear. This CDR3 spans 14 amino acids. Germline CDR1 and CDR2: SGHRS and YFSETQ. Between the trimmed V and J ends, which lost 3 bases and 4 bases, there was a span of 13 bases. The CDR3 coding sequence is TGCGCCAGCAGCTCGGGCCGCCCCTTCACTGAAGCTTTCTTT. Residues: CASSSGRPFTEAFF.

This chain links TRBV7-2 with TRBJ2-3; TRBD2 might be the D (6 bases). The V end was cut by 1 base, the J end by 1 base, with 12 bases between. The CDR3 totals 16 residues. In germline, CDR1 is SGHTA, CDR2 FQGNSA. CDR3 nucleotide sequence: TGTGCCAGCAGCTTAGTTCCGGGGGTGGGCACAGATACGCAGTATTTT. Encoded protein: CASSLVPGVGTDTQYF.

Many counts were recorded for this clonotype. CDR3 in amino acids: CSAESGLKSYEQYF. For the CDR3, the DNA is TGCAGTGCTGAGAGCGGCCTTAAGTCCTACGAGCAGTACTTC. The rearrangement uses TRBV20-1 and TRBJ2-7; D might be TRBD2 (5 bases). The V and J ends lost 5 bases and 1 base respectively, with 15 bases between them. The CDR3 loop spans 14 amino acids. CDR1 and CDR2 from the germline V gene are DFQATT and SNEGSKA (reference sequence).

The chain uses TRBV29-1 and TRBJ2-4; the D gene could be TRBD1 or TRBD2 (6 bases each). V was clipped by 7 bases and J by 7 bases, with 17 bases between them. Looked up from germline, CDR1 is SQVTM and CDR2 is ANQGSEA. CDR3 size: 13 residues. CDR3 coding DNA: TGCAGCGGGGGGGCAGGGGTAGGGAACATTCAGTACTTC. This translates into CSGGAGVGNIQYF.

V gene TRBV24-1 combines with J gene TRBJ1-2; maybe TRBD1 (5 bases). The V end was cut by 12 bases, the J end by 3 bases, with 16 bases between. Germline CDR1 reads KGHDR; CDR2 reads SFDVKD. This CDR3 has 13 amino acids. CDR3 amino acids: CAAGRRDDYGYTF. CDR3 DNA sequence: TGTGCCGCGGGCAGAAGGGACGACTATGGCTACACCTTC.

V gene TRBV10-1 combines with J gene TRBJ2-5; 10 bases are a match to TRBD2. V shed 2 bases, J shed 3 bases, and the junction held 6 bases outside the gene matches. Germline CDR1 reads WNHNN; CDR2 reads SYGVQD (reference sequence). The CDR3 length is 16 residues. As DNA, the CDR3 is TGCGCCAGCAGTGAGACTGGGACTAGCGCCGAAGAGACCCAGTACTTC. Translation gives CASSETGTSAEETQYF.